A single sample is the source of the 24 T cell receptor beta chains below, sequenced in a study of metastatic and nonmetastatic thyroid tumors. There were no patients who had received any treatment before thyroid surgery. MiXCR re-clonotyped the PCR reads for TCRdb. The sample shows 15,000 to 20,000 clones, about 23% of them seen only once. Sequencing was carried out using tumor tissue. Receptors originate from a male donor with papillary thyroid cancer or a benign thyroid nodule (not recorded which). Some clones in this sample may be carry-over from other donors' samples.

The sample holds a few counts of this clone. A clone one base away is much larger, so this may be a read error. This chain uses TRBV19 with TRBJ2-2, with D perhaps matching TRBD1 (5 bases). This CDR3 spans 12 amino acids. Trimming cost V 11 bases and J 4 bases, with 11 bases left between them. From germline, CDR1 is LNHDA and CDR2 SQIVND (reference sequence). The CDR3 DNA reads as TGTGCCTGCGAAAGGGGCACCGGGGAGCTGTTTTTT. Amino acids: CACERGTGELFF.

The gene calls are TRBV11-3 and TRBJ1-2; TRBD1 might be the D (5 bases). The CDR3 is made up of 16 amino acids. Deletions cut 4 bases from V and 7 bases from J, with 22 bases between. In germline, CDR1 is SGHNT, CDR2 YENEEA. The CDR3 region is CASSYRSVEQVGGYTF. The CDR3 nucleotides are TGTGCCAGCAGCTATAGATCGGTCGAACAGGTGGGTGGCTACACCTTC.

This sequence joins TRBV24-1 and TRBJ2-1, with D possibly TRBD2 on 6 matching bases. Between the trimmed V and J ends, which lost 3 bases and 14 bases, there was a span of 25 bases. This CDR3 has 16 amino acids. Germline V CDR1 and CDR2: KGHDR, SFDVKD. The CDR3, as DNA: TGTGCCACCAGTGATCCAGCGGGCGGTTACTACAAAGAGAAGTTCTTC. Protein: CATSDPAGGYYKEKFF.

In this sample, this clone turned up many times. The V and J genes are TRBV28 and TRBJ2-3, with 13 bases aligning to TRBD2. The CDR3 length is 16 residues. Germline CDR1 is MDHEN and CDR2 is SYDVKM. The J segment lost 2 bases and the V segment lost 4 bases, leaving 3 bases of the junction unmatched. Here the CDR3 reads CASSSGLAGYTDTQYF. The CDR3 nucleotides are TGTGCCAGCAGTTCGGGACTAGCGGGATACACAGATACGCAGTATTTT. Filled out from reference TRBV28 and TRBJ2-3, the complete variable domain reads DVKVTQSSRYLVKRTGEKVFLECVQDMDHENMFWYRQDPGLGLRLIYFSYDVKMKEKGDIPEGYSVSREKKERFSLILESASTNQTSMYLCASSSGLAGYTDTQYFGPGTRLTVL.

This clone was detected ten times or more. The chain combines TRBV24-1 with TRBJ2-5; tentative D call: TRBD2 (5 bases). The V gene lost 0 bases and the J gene lost 2 bases, with 15 bases spanning the gap. The CDR3 extends over 17 amino acids. Germline V gene sequence: CDR1 KGHDR, CDR2 SFDVKD. The DNA of the CDR3 is TGTGCCACCAGTGATTTGAGTGCCGCCGCGGGTCAAGAGACCCAGTACTTC. This sequence encodes CATSDLSAAAGQETQYF.

This clone was observed many times. The chain has TRBV25-1 and TRBJ2-3; D remains ambiguous. Germline lookup yields CDR1 MGHDK and CDR2 SYGVNS. This CDR3 region has 13 residues. V lost 4 bases to trimming and J lost 4 bases, with 9 bases between them. CDR3 bases: TGTGCCAGCAGTGTTGGGTTCGCAGATACGCAGTATTTT. Residues: CASSVGFADTQYF.

V usage is TRBV6-1 and J usage is TRBJ2-7, with TRBD2 matching 10 bases. The length of the CDR3 is 14 residues. The V gene's germline CDR1 is MNHNS and CDR2 SASEGT. Trimming cost V 8 bases and J 2 bases; bases outside gene matches: 6. The CDR3 coding sequence is TGTGCCAGCCCCTGGACTAGCGGTACCTACGAGCAGTACTTC. The encoded protein is CASPWTSGTYEQYF.

This clone came up many times. The CDR3 loop is CASNMTSGTPYEQYF. The CDR3 region has the DNA TGTGCCAGCAACATGACTAGCGGGACTCCCTACGAGCAGTACTTC. V is TRBV7-2 and J is TRBJ2-7, with 11 bases lining up with TRBD2. The CDR3 length is 15 residues. Per germline, CDR1 SGHTA and CDR2 FQGNSA. Trimming cost V 7 bases and J 2 bases; bases outside gene matches: 7.

The CDR3 here is CASSPRTQGDEQFF. DNA for the CDR3: TGTGCCAGCTCACCCCGTACCCAGGGGGATGAGCAGTTCTTC. This rearrangement joins TRBV18 to TRBJ2-1; 7 bases are shared with TRBD1. Germline CDR1 KGHSH, CDR2 LQKENI. The ends lost 3 bases at V and 8 bases at J; junction bases unmatched: 7. This CDR3 comprises 14 residues.

This clone is medium-sized in the sample. The chain uses TRBV15 and TRBJ1-2, with a weak D call TRBD1 (6 bases). Trimming removed 3 bases from V and 9 bases from J, with 20 bases in between. Germline CDR1 is LNHNV and CDR2 is YYDKDF (reference sequence). This CDR3 has 15 amino acids. CDR3 residues: CATSSIGRGLISYTF. The CDR3 DNA reads as TGTGCCACCAGCAGCATCGGCAGGGGCCTTATTAGCTACACCTTC.

This clone was picked up a small number of times. V usage is TRBV12-3 or TRBV12-4 and J usage is TRBJ2-2; D is unresolved. Trimming removed 6 bases at V and 6 bases at J, with 8 bases between. The CDR3 runs to 12 residues. The CDR3 here is CASSRKPGELFF. The CDR3 DNA follows: TGTGCCAGCAGCCGAAAACCCGGGGAGCTGTTTTTT.

This clone was detected ten times or more. The V call is TRBV6-1, the J call TRBJ1-5, with unresolved D. Germline V CDR1 and CDR2: MNHNS, SASEGT. V shed 3 bases and J shed 0 bases, with 6 bases lying between them. The CDR3 has 14 residues. This CDR3 is CASSEGYSNQPQHF. The CDR3 DNA reads as TGTGCCAGCAGTGAGGGATATAGCAATCAGCCCCAGCATTTT.

The sample holds many counts of this clone. V is TRBV24-1 and J is TRBJ2-3; tentatively, D is TRBD2 (6 bases). Trimming left V 2 bases short and J 2 bases short, with 7 bases between. CDR3 length: 14 amino acids. Germline CDR1 and CDR2: KGHDR and SFDVKD. The CDR3 nucleotides read TGTGCCACCAGTGATTGGGAGGACACAGATACGCAGTATTTT. Its protein product is CATSDWEDTDTQYF.

This clone is labeled medium-sized. V and J are TRBV28 and TRBJ2-7; no reliable D call. This CDR3 is built from 11 residues. CDR1 and CDR2 from the germline V gene are MDHEN and SYDVKM. V lost 7 bases and J lost 6, with 10 bases in between. CDR3 residues: CASTLRGEQYF. The CDR3 DNA reads as TGTGCCAGCACCTTGAGAGGCGAGCAGTACTTC.

At least ten counts were recorded for this clone. The chain combines TRBV20-1 with TRBJ1-3; D remains ambiguous. CDR3 length: 13 residues. Germline V gene data show CDR1 as DFQATT and CDR2 as SNEGSKA (reference sequence). V was pared by 3 bases and J by 0 bases, with 6 bases between. CDR3 coding DNA: TGCAGTGCTAGTGTGCCCTCTGGAAACACCATATATTTT. Its protein product is CSASVPSGNTIYF.

This sequence joins TRBV12-3 or TRBV12-4 and TRBJ2-1, with 10 bases matching TRBD2. The CDR3 is made up of 15 amino acids. V dropped 7 bases and J dropped 4; count of bases not matched to a gene: 7. CDR3 coding DNA: TGTGCCAGCACTGATGGAGCGGGAGGGTACAATGAGCAGTTCTTC. As protein: CASTDGAGGYNEQFF.

Ten or more counts support this clone. This chain links TRBV9 with TRBJ1-5; no clear D. The CDR3 is made up of 13 amino acids. Per the germline V gene, CDR1 is SGDLS and CDR2 is YYNGEE. The V end lost 0 bases, the J end lost 5 bases, and 6 bases lay between the germline ends. This CDR3 is CASSVETDQPQHF. The CDR3 nucleotides read TGTGCCAGCAGCGTAGAAACCGATCAGCCCCAGCATTTT.

This clone has only a few counts. The chain has TRBV6-1 and TRBJ2-1; 7 positions agree with TRBD2. CDR1 and CDR2 (germline): MNHNS, SASEGT. Trimming at V came to 1 base and at J to 4 bases, leaving 4 bases not matched to a gene. The CDR3 spans 15 residues. Here the CDR3 reads CASSEGLAEYNEQFF. The CDR3 DNA sequence: TGTGCCAGCAGTGAAGGCCTAGCGGAATACAATGAGCAGTTCTTC.

In regard to this clone: This may arise from a read error, as a much more abundant clone is one base away. The identical CDR3 is also encoded by other nucleotide sequences in the sample. The chain has TRBV28 and TRBJ1-4; D remains ambiguous. The germline gives CDR1 MDHEN, CDR2 SYDVKM. This CDR3 is 12 amino acids long. V was trimmed by 5 bases and J by 7 bases, leaving 8 bases between them. CDR3 region: CASSLFGEKLFF. The CDR3 nucleotides read TGTGCCAGCAGTCTATTCGGTGAAAAACTGTTTTTT.

In its sample, this clone was seen many times. V usage is TRBV5-1 and J usage is TRBJ1-4; 8 positions match TRBD1. The CDR3 is made up of 17 amino acids. V lost 5 bases to trimming and J lost 1 base; unmatched junction nucleotides: 10. Per the germline V gene, CDR1 is SGHRS and CDR2 is YFSETQ. The CDR3 sequence is CASRMGQAAGTNEKLFF. The CDR3 nucleotides read TGCGCCAGCAGGATGGGACAGGCGGCGGGAACTAATGAAAAACTGTTTTTT.

This clone showed up many times. The DNA of the CDR3 is TGTGCCAGCAGACCCGATCCCAATAGAAGTGGATATAATTCACCCCTCCACTTT. As protein: CASRPDPNRSGYNSPLHF. The rearrangement joins TRBV6-2 or TRBV6-3 to TRBJ1-6; D remains ambiguous. Germline values: CDR1 MNHEY, CDR2 SVGEGT. V was trimmed by 6 bases and J by 4 bases, leaving 22 bases between them. CDR3 length equals 18 residues.

V is TRBV6-1 and J is TRBJ1-2, with TRBD1 matching over 9 bases. CDR3 length equals 15 residues. V lost 3 bases and J lost 1; bases outside the gene matches: 3. Germline assignment: CDR1 MNHNS and CDR2 SASEGT. The CDR3 is CASSEGQGRNYGYTF. The CDR3, as DNA: TGTGCCAGCAGTGAGGGACAGGGCCGTAACTATGGCTACACCTTC.

This clone has at least ten counts. V usage is TRBV7-2 and J usage is TRBJ1-2; D gene ambiguous. V lost 3 bases and J lost 7, with 18 bases in between. This CDR3 region has 15 residues. The germline gives CDR1 SGHTA, CDR2 FQGNSA. The DNA of the CDR3 is TGTGCCAGCAGCTTTGACCGGTGGGGTGGTTCTGGCTACACCTTC. This translates into CASSFDRWGGSGYTF.

This clone was picked up many times. The CDR3 region has the DNA TGTGCCAGCAGTGAACCGGCGGGTTACACCATATATTTT. This encodes CASSEPAGYTIYF. The chain joins TRBV2 to TRBJ1-3; D is unresolved. The germline V and J ends were trimmed by 2 bases and 8 bases, with 10 bases remaining between them. Germline CDR1 SNHLY, CDR2 FYNNEI. The CDR3 covers 13 residues.